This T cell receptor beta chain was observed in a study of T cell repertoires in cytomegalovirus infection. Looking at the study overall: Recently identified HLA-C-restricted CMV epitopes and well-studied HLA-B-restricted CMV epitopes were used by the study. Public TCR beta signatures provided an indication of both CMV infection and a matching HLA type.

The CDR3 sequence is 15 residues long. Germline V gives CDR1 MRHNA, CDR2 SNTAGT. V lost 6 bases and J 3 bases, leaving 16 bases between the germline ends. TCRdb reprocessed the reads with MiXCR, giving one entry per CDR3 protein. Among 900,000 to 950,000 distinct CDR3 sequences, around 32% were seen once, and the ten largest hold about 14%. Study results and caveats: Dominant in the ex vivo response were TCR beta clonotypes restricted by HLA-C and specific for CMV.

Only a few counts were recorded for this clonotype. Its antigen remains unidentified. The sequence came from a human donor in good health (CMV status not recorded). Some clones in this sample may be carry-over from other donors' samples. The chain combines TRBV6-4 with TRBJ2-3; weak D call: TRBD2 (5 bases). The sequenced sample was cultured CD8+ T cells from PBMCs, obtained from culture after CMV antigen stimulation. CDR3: CASSRTPRGTDTQYF. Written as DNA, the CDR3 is TGTGCCAGCAGCCGGACTCCTAGAGGGACAGATACGCAGTATTTT.